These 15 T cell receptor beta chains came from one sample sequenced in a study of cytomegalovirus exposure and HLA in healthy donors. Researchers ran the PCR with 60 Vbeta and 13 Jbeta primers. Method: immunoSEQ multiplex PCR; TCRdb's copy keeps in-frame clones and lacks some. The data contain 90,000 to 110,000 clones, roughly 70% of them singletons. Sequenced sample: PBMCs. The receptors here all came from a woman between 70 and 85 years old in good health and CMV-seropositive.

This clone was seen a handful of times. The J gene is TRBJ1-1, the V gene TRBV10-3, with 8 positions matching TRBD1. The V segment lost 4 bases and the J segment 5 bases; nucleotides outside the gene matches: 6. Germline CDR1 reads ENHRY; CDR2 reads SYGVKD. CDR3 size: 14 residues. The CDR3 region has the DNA TGTGCCATCAGTGGGGGACAGGTCGGGACTGAAGCTTTCTTT. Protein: CAISGGQVGTEAFF.

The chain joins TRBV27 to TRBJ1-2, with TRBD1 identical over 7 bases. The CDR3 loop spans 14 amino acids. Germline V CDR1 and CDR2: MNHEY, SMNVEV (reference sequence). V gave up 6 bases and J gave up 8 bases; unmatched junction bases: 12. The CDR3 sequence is CASRTTGIPAGYTF. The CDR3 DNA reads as TGTGCCAGCAGAACGACAGGGATCCCCGCCGGCTACACCTTC.

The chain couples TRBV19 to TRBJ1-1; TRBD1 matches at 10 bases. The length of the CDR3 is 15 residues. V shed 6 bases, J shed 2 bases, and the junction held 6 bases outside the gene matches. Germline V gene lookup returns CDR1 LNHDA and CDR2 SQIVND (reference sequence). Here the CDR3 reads CASSYRDRGNTEAFF. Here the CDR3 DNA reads TGTGCCAGTAGCTACCGGGACAGGGGAAACACTGAAGCTTTCTTT.

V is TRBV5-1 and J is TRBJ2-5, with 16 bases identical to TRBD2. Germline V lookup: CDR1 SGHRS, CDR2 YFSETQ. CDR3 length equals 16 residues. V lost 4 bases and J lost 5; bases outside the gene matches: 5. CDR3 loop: CASSLGLAGGPETQYF. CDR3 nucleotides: TGCGCCAGCAGCCTGGGACTAGCGGGGGGGCCTGAGACCCAGTACTTC.

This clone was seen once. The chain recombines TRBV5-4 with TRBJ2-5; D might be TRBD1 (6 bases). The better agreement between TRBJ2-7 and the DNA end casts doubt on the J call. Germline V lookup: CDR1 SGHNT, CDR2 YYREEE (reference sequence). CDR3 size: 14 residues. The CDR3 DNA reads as TGTGCCAGCAGCTTGGAATCAGGGGCCGTCGAGCAGTACTTC. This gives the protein CASSLESGAVEQYF.

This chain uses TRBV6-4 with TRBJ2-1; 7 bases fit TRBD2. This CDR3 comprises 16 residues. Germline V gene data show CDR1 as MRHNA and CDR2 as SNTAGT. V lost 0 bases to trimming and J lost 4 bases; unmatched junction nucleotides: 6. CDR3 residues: CASSDSASGAYNEQFF. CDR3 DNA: TGTGCCAGCAGTGACTCGGCAAGCGGGGCTTACAATGAGCAGTTCTTC.

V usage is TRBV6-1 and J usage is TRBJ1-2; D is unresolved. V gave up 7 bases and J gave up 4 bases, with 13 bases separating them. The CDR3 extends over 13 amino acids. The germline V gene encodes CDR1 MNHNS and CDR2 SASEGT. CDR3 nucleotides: TGTGCCAGCACCTCTTCCGCGGGCTATGGCTACACCTTC. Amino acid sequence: CASTSSAGYGYTF.

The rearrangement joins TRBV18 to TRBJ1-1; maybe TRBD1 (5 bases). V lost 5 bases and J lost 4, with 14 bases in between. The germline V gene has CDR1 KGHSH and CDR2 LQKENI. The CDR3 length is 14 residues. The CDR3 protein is CASSLTPGGTEAFF. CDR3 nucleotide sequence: TGTGCCAGCTCATTGACACCGGGGGGCACTGAAGCTTTCTTT.

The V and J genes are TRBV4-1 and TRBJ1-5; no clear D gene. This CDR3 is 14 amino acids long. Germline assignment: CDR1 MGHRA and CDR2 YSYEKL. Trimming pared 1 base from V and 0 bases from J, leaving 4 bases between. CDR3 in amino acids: CASSQVGSNQPQHF. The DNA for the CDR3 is TGCGCCAGCAGCCAAGTCGGTAGCAATCAGCCCCAGCATTTT.

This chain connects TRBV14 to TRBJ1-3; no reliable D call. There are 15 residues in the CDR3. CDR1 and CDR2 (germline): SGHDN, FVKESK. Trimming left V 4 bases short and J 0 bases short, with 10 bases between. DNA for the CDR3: TGTGCCAGCAGCCGCCCCCGGGTCTCTGGAAACACCATATATTTT. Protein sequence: CASSRPRVSGNTIYF.

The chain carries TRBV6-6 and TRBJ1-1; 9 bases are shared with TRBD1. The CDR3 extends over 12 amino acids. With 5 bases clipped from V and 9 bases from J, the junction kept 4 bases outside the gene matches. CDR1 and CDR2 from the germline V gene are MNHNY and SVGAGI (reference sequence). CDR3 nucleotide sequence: TGTGCCAGCAGTGGGACAGGGACAAAAGCTTTCTTT. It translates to CASSGTGTKAFF.

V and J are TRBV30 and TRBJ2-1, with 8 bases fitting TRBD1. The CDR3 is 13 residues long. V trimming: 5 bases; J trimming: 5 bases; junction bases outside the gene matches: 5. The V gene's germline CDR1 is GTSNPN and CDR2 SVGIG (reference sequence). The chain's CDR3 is CAWRGQGNNEQFF. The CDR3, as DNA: TGTGCCTGGCGCGGACAGGGTAACAATGAGCAGTTCTTC. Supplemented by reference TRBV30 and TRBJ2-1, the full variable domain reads SQTIHQWPATLVQPVGSPLSLECTVEGTSNPNLYWYRQAAGRGLQLLFYSVGIGQISSEVPQNLSASRPQDRQFILSSKKLLLSDSGFYLCAWRGQGNNEQFFGPGTRLTVL.

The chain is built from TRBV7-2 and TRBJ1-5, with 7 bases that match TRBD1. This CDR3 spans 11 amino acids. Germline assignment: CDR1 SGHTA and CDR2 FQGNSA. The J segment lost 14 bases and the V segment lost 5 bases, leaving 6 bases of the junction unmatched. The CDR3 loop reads CASSATGHKHF. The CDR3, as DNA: TGTGCCAGCAGCGCGACAGGGCATAAGCATTTT.

For the CDR3, the DNA is TGCGCCAGCAGCCCAAACAGGGGACCCCCCTACGAGCAGTACTTC. Translation: CASSPNRGPPYEQYF. The chain recombines TRBV4-1 with TRBJ2-7; TRBD1 matches at 7 bases. CDR3 length equals 15 residues. The V and J ends lost 4 bases and 2 bases, in that order; junction bases with no gene match: 8. The germline CDR1 and CDR2 sequences are MGHRA and YSYEKL.

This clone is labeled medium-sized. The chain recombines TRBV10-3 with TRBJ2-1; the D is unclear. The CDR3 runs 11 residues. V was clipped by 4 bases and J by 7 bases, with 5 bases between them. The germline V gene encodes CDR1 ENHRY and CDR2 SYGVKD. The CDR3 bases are TGTGCCATCAGTGTCGGGAATGAGCAGTTCTTC. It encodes CAISVGNEQFF.